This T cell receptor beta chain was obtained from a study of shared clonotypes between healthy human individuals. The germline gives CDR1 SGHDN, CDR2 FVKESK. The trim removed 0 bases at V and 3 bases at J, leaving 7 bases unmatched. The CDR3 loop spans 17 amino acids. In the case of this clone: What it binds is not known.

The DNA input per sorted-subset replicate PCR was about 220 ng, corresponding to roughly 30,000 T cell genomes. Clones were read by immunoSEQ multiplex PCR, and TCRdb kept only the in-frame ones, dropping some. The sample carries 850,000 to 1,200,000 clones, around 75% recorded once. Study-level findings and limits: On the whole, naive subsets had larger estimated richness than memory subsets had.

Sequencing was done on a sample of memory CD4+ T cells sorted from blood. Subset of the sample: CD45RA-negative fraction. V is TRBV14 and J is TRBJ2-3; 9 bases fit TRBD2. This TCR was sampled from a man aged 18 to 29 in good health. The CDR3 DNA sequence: TGTGCCAGCAGCCAAGACGCTGGCGGGGGGGCGACAGATACGCAGTATTTT. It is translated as CASSQDAGGGATDTQYF.